Below are 4 T cell receptor beta chains sequenced from a single sample in a study of molecular identifiers for immune sequencing clone quantification. TCRdb processed the PCR reads anew with MiXCR; each CDR3 protein has one entry. The sample shows under 600,000 distinct CDR3 sequences, 25% of them seen only once. What was sequenced was naive CD8+ T cells from blood, with Jurkat cell RNA spiked in. The sample's subset: FACS-sorted CD8+CD4-CCR7+CD45RA+ naive T cells. The receptors were gathered from a human donor in good health. Some libraries in this study had Jurkat cell RNA spiked in.

The chain combines TRBV29-1 with TRBJ1-1, with D unresolved. V dropped 3 bases and J dropped 4 bases, with 6 bases sitting between them. The CDR3 extends over 11 amino acids. CDR1 SQVTM and CDR2 ANQGSEA come from the germline V gene. This chain's CDR3 is CSVEGSTEAFF. The CDR3 DNA sequence: TGCAGCGTTGAGGGGAGCACTGAAGCTTTCTTT.

The rearrangement uses TRBV7-9 and TRBJ2-1, with TRBD1 identical over 10 bases. CDR3 length: 15 residues. J gave up 7 bases and V 6 bases, and 9 bases lay outside the gene matches. Per germline, CDR1 SEHNR and CDR2 FQNEAQ (reference sequence). CDR3 protein: CASRATDRGLNEQFF. The CDR3 coding sequence is TGTGCCAGCAGAGCTACCGACAGGGGGCTAAATGAGCAGTTCTTC.

In this sample, this clonotype turned up a few times. CDR3 nucleotides: TGTGCCAGCAGCTGGACGGGGTGGCATGAGCAGTTCTTC. Translating it yields CASSWTGWHEQFF. J is TRBJ2-1 and V is TRBV7-9; possibly TRBD2 for D (5 bases). The V end was cut by 4 bases, the J end by 8 bases, with 12 bases between. This CDR3 spans 13 amino acids. Germline V gene sequence: CDR1 SEHNR, CDR2 FQNEAQ (reference sequence).

This clonotype occurred many times. The chain carries TRBV13 and TRBJ2-5, with 10 bases identical to TRBD2. The CDR3 contains 17 residues. The V segment lost 0 bases and the J segment 4 bases; nucleotides outside the gene matches: 8. Per the germline V gene, CDR1 is PRHDT and CDR2 is FYEKMQ (reference sequence). CDR3 coding DNA: TGTGCCAGCAGCTTAGGCCTAACTAGCGGGATCCGAGAGACCCAGTACTTC. As protein: CASSLGLTSGIRETQYF.